This T cell receptor beta chain was obtained from a study of control samples from healthy donors and cancer patients (dated by TCRdb to 2020 to 2022). To note about this clone: No cognate antigen has been identified for it. Per-base qualities were not stored, and no clone one base away is much larger.

The receptor library was made with the immunoSEQ multiplex PCR assay. TCRdb's version of the immuneACCESS table is confined to in-frame rearrangements and falls short of the full clone set. An unresolved V gene accounts for under half of the shortfall where checked; the remainder is of unknown origin. For this sample there are about 270,000 clones; roughly 87% appear just once. The leading ten clones occupy 13% of the sample. Reading from cysteine to phenylalanine, the CDR3 counts 14 amino acids. Only the CDR3 DNA is retained, 42 bases long and in frame from the first base. The germline V gene supplies CDR1 SNHLY and CDR2 FYNNEI. At the junction V is shortened by 4 bases and J by 5 bases; bases outside the gene matches: 5.

This sequence uses TRBV2 and TRBJ1-1, with 9 bases matching TRBD1. The sample consisted of PBMCs. The source is a woman between 55 and 75 years old with lung cancer. The sequenced DNA is TGTGCCAGCAGTGTCGGGACAGGGATGACTGAAGCTTTCTTT. The encoded protein is CASSVGTGMTEAFF.